The 22 T cell receptor beta chains listed next were all sequenced from one sample in a study of blood T cells in healthy people across ages. Alongside a J-beta primer mix, a sample-barcoded 5' primer served in a second PCR lasting about 7 to 12 cycles. Via MiXCR, TCRdb re-called the 5' RACE reads, giving one row per CDR3 protein. The top ten hold around 0.7% of the sample, which has around 1,000,000 distinct CDR3 sequences, approximately 26% seen once. Separately, the same data were catalogued under a study of T cells of mothers and their children.

Sequenced material: blood. These receptors were obtained from a girl between 2 and 10 years old in good health.

This clonotype occurred a few times. The V gene is TRBV7-2, the J gene TRBJ2-5; no clear D. CDR1 and CDR2 (germline): SGHTA, FQGNSA. V was cut by 2 bases and J by 1 base, with 14 bases left in between. This CDR3 region has 16 residues. The CDR3 is CASSLHRRNSQETQYF. The CDR3 DNA follows: TGTGCCAGCAGCTTACATAGGAGAAACTCCCAAGAGACCCAGTACTTC.

The chain couples TRBV6-2 or TRBV6-3 to TRBJ1-1, with 11 bases fitting TRBD1. Trimming removed 2 bases from V and 5 bases from J; junction bases left unmatched: 7. Per the germline V gene, CDR1 is MNHEY and CDR2 is SVGEGT. This CDR3 region has 16 residues. The CDR3 protein is CASSYGQGAMRTEAFF. The CDR3, as DNA: TGTGCCAGCAGTTACGGACAGGGGGCGATGAGGACTGAAGCTTTCTTT.

The chain carries TRBV29-1 and TRBJ2-5; 7 nucleotides line up with TRBD2. The V segment lost 5 bases and the J segment 1 base; nucleotides outside the gene matches: 4. Germline V gene lookup returns CDR1 SQVTM and CDR2 ANQGSEA. This CDR3 is 13 amino acids long. The CDR3 protein is CSVRSGTQETQYF. For the CDR3, the DNA is TGCAGCGTTCGCAGCGGGACCCAAGAGACCCAGTACTTC.

The CDR3 coding sequence is TGTGCCAGCAGCCCCCCTAACAGCAGATACGAGCAGTACTTC. Protein product: CASSPPNSRYEQYF. The rearrangement uses TRBV7-9 and TRBJ2-7; no definite D call. V lost 5 bases, J lost 4 bases, and 15 bases lay in between. This CDR3 has 14 amino acids. The germline CDR1 and CDR2 sequences are SEHNR and FQNEAQ (reference sequence).

This chain joins TRBV18 and TRBJ1-1; 8 bases agree with TRBD1. The length of the CDR3 is 14 residues. Per the germline V gene, CDR1 is KGHSH and CDR2 is LQKENI. Germline trimming cut 6 bases from V and 7 bases from J; bases unmatched to any gene: 10. CDR3 nucleotide sequence: TGTGCCAGCTCTGCAAGGGACAGGAAGTATGAAGCTTTCTTT. This encodes CASSARDRKYEAFF.

The rearrangement links TRBV7-6 to TRBJ2-5; possible D gene TRBD2, 7 bases. From germline, CDR1 is SGHVS and CDR2 FNYEAQ. The V end was cut by 4 bases, the J end by 4 bases, with 10 bases between. CDR3 length equals 13 residues. CDR3 region: CASSWGGPETQYF. Written as DNA, the CDR3 is TGTGCCAGCAGCTGGGGGGGGCCAGAGACCCAGTACTTC.

The table lists this clonotype with a few counts. The chain has TRBV6-1 and TRBJ2-1; tentatively, D is TRBD2 (5 bases). The J call may be in error: the DNA end matches TRBJ2-7 better. The CDR3 is 14 amino acids. Germline V gene sequence: CDR1 MNHNS, CDR2 SASEGT. The CDR3 DNA is TGTGCCAGCAGTGAAGGAGGGATAGGCTACGAGCAGTACTTC. Protein product: CASSEGGIGYEQYF.

In its sample, this clonotype was seen once. Here the CDR3 omits its conserved ending phenylalanine or tryptophan, so a read error is the likely source. The rearrangement links TRBV28 to TRBJ1-4; tentative D call: TRBD1 (5 bases). This CDR3 region has 14 residues. Trimming cost V 6 bases and J 2 bases, with 10 bases left between them. CDR1 and CDR2 from the germline V gene are MDHEN and SYDVKM. CDR3 in amino acids: CASRPGTTNEKLFL. In nucleotides, the CDR3 is TGTGCCAGCAGGCCCGGGACCACTAATGAAAAACTGTTTCTT.

V gene TRBV20-1 combines with J gene TRBJ2-1; D possibly corresponds to TRBD1 (6 bases). V was shortened by 1 base and J by 5 bases, with 9 bases between the two germline ends. This CDR3 comprises 13 residues. Germline CDR1 DFQATT, CDR2 SNEGSKA (reference sequence). The CDR3 loop reads CSARGYRDNEQFF. As DNA, the CDR3 is TGCAGTGCTAGAGGGTACAGGGACAATGAGCAGTTCTTC.

This clonotype has only a few counts. CDR3 sequence (DNA): TGTGCCAGCACCACTAATTCCCTCTACAATGAGCAGTTCTTC. Translated: CASTTNSLYNEQFF. The V gene is TRBV7-2, the J gene TRBJ2-1; no firm D call. CDR1 is SGHTA and CDR2 is FQGNSA in the germline V gene. V lost 7 bases and J 3 bases, leaving 13 bases between the germline ends. The CDR3 is made up of 14 amino acids.

This clonotype showed up just once. The chain couples TRBV20-1 to TRBJ2-3; D might be TRBD2 (5 bases). The V gene lost 0 bases and the J gene lost 0 bases, with 13 bases spanning the gap. Per the germline V gene, CDR1 is DFQATT and CDR2 is SNEGSKA (reference sequence). This CDR3 spans 16 amino acids. The CDR3 DNA follows: TGCAGTGCTAGAGATTGGCAAGCGGAGAGCACAGATACGCAGTATTTT. It translates to CSARDWQAESTDTQYF.

This chain connects TRBV20-1 to TRBJ2-7; 14 bases fit TRBD2. Losses at the gene ends were 0 bases for V and 2 bases for J; bases not matched to a gene: 12. The CDR3 totals 19 residues. The germline CDR1 and CDR2 sequences are DFQATT and SNEGSKA (reference sequence). The CDR3 loop reads CSARDGAAEGLAGAYEQYF. The CDR3 DNA reads as TGCAGTGCTAGAGATGGGGCAGCAGAGGGACTAGCGGGGGCCTACGAGCAGTACTTC.

The J gene is TRBJ2-7, the V gene TRBV20-1; 7 bases are a match to TRBD1. Unmatched junction bases numbered 7, after V lost 0 bases and J lost 2 bases. CDR1 DFQATT and CDR2 SNEGSKA come from the germline V gene (reference sequence). The CDR3 totals 15 residues. DNA of the CDR3: TGCAGTGCTAGAGATCTTAGGGGGCCTACCTACGAGCAGTACTTC. It yields the protein CSARDLRGPTYEQYF.

V gene TRBV4-1 combines with J gene TRBJ1-2, with D maybe TRBD1 (6 bases). V shed 3 bases and J shed 4 bases, with 15 bases lying between them. This CDR3 is 15 amino acids long. Per the germline V gene, CDR1 is MGHRA and CDR2 is YSYEKL. In DNA, the CDR3 is TGCGCCAGCAGCCAGACTCTGACAGGCCTCTATGGCTACACCTTC. Amino acids: CASSQTLTGLYGYTF.

The chain employs TRBV18 and TRBJ2-3; D is ambiguous. Per the germline V gene, CDR1 is KGHSH and CDR2 is LQKENI. Trimming shortened V by 3 bases and J by 0 bases, and 13 bases separated the two germline ends. This CDR3 region has 16 residues. CDR3 amino acids: CASSPSFGESTDTQYF. DNA for the CDR3: TGTGCCAGCTCACCGTCCTTTGGGGAAAGCACAGATACGCAGTATTTT.

This chain joins TRBV3-1 and TRBJ2-5; no firm D call. Germline V gene lookup returns CDR1 LGHDT and CDR2 YNNKEL (reference sequence). This CDR3 region has 14 residues. Trimming shortened V by 0 bases and J by 2 bases, and 7 bases separated the two germline ends. The CDR3 bases are TGTGCCAGCAGCCAAGATGATTTACAAGAGACCCAGTACTTC. Its translation is CASSQDDLQETQYF.

V and J are TRBV6-5 and TRBJ1-1; D call uncertain. The CDR3 runs to 13 residues. Trimming removed 6 bases at V and 1 base at J, with 9 bases between. Germline loops: CDR1 MNHEY, CDR2 SVGAGI. The CDR3 loop is CASSRYRNTEAFF. CDR3 in DNA: TGTGCCAGCAGCCGATACAGGAACACTGAAGCTTTCTTT.

The chain has TRBV6-1 and TRBJ2-4; weak D call: TRBD1 (6 bases). V gave up 5 bases and J gave up 0 bases, with 14 bases separating them. The CDR3 contains 16 residues. CDR1 and CDR2 (germline): MNHNS, SASEGT. CDR3 sequence reads: CASSRGTPLAKNIQYF. CDR3 nucleotide sequence: TGTGCCAGCAGTCGAGGGACACCTCTAGCCAAAAACATTCAGTACTTC.

This chain uses TRBV27 with TRBJ2-5, with D tentatively TRBD1 (5 bases). V lost 0 bases to trimming and J lost 1 base, with 9 bases between them. The CDR3 contains 15 residues. CDR1 and CDR2 (germline): MNHEY, SMNVEV (reference sequence). CDR3 sequence reads: CASSLSGPPQETQYF. CDR3 DNA: TGTGCCAGCAGTTTATCGGGGCCGCCCCAAGAGACCCAGTACTTC.

In nucleotides, the CDR3 is TGTGCCAGCAGAACCAGGGAGAATGAAAAACTGTTTTTT. As protein: CASRTRENEKLFF. The rearrangement links TRBV27 to TRBJ1-4, with D possibly matching TRBD1 (5 bases). V was clipped by 6 bases and J by 5 bases, with 10 bases between them. In germline, CDR1 is MNHEY, CDR2 SMNVEV (reference sequence). The CDR3 spans 13 residues.

The chain is built from TRBV9 and TRBJ2-7; 7 nucleotides agree with TRBD2. Trimming cost V 3 bases and J 1 base; bases outside gene matches: 7. Germline CDR1 reads SGDLS; CDR2 reads YYNGEE. There are 15 residues in the CDR3. This CDR3 reads CASSARAGPSYEQYF. The CDR3 nucleotides are TGTGCCAGCAGCGCTCGAGCGGGGCCTTCCTACGAGCAGTACTTC.

The genes are TRBV9 and TRBJ2-7; D call uncertain. CDR1 is SGDLS, CDR2 YYNGEE, per germline. Between the trimmed V and J ends, which lost 4 bases and 5 bases, there was a span of 10 bases. The CDR3 runs to 12 residues. The CDR3 loop reads CASSHTENEQYF. In DNA form, the CDR3 reads TGTGCCAGCAGCCATACCGAAAACGAGCAGTACTTC.